The T cell receptor beta chain under discussion was sequenced for a study of blood T cell repertoires in COVID-19. CDR3 length: 13 residues. Germline CDR1 is SGHNT and CDR2 is YENEEA. V dropped 2 bases and J dropped 2 bases, with 4 bases sitting between them. Under the authors' procedure: Reference gene primer amplification gave estimated nucleated cell counts. Profiling relied on immunoSEQ multiplex PCR, and the TCRdb table lists in-frame clones only, not all of them. V and J calls and clone size are copied from that table; D and trimming were computed from the DNA. The top ten clones hold roughly 4.4% of a sample with 150,000 or so clones, 90% to 95% of them seen once.

Sequencing was performed on peripheral blood. The V gene is TRBV11-3, the J gene TRBJ1-3; D ambiguous. The TCR was taken from a woman between 50 and 59 years old with acute or convalescent COVID-19. The CDR3, as DNA: TGTGCCAGCAGCTTAACGGCTGGAAACACCATATATTTT. This sequence encodes CASSLTAGNTIYF. Together with reference TRBV11-3 and TRBJ1-3, the CDR3 gives the full variable domain: EAGVVQSPRYKIIEKKQPVAFWCNPISGHNTLYWYLQNLGQGPELLIRYENEEAVDDSQLPKDRFSAERLKGVDSTLKIQPAELGDSAVYLCASSLTAGNTIYFGEGSWLTVV.